This T cell receptor (beta chain) originates from a study of blood T cell repertoires in COVID-19 (TCRdb year 2020). Describing the broader study: Samples from collaborators originated in the United States, Italy and Spain and spanned both the acute and convalescent phases of COVID-19. The prospective study material was composed of cDNA or gDNA derived from T cells, B-cell-depleted T cells, or PBMCs. Samples came from the ongoing ImmuneRACE study (first 160 participants) plus 1,254 subjects from 6 global collaborators. The repertoires were released in a freely available public database meant as a resource for research on the immune response to SARS-CoV-2. Deeply sampled blood TCRbeta repertoires from subjects exposed to, actively infected with, or recovered from COVID-19 were included in the dataset. HLA class I and class II types, where available, came from metadata supplied by the sample provider rather than from assay-based typing. A de-identified subject ID, COVID-19 status, age in years and sex were almost always included in the sample metadata.

TCRbeta CDR3 regions were amplified from genomic DNA by means of the immunoSEQ Assay, a bias-controlled multiplex PCR. The authors processed their data as follows. Within the assay, amplification of reference gene primers was used to estimate how many nucleated cells each sample contained. To quantify the absolute abundance of each unique TCRbeta CDR3 rearrangement, sequence reads were collapsed and filtered. For each sample, productive Simpson clonality was calculated as the square root of Simpson's diversity index across productive rearrangements. As stored in TCRdb, this immuneACCESS dataset retains in-frame rearrangements with V and J assigned. A fraction of the clones does not appear; measured against another copy, unresolved V genes explain less than half of the discrepancy, and the remainder lacks a known reason. From that table come the V and J calls and clone size; the DNA was used to work out D and trimming. This sample holds some 220,000 clones; 60% to 85% were observed only once. The ten largest clones add up to 5.5% to 8.5% of the sample.

Summary of the overall study and its limitations: How much clinical and demographic metadata was included differed by source and by participant, and the metadata was provided uncurated.

The junction carries 14 bases between V and J, which are trimmed by 5 bases and 1 base respectively. Taken from cysteine to phenylalanine, the CDR3 has 15 residues. Of the read, only the CDR3 DNA is kept; its 45 bases are in frame from base 1. Taken from the germline V gene, the CDR1 and CDR2 loops are SGHTA and FQGNSA. A remark on this clone: No antigen is known for it. The input lacks base qualities; no much larger clone sits a single base away.

Each collaborating institution followed its own protocols to collect whole blood in K2EDTA tubes. For TCRbeta analysis, collaborator samples were shipped as frozen whole blood, as isolated PBMCs, or as DNA extracted from either sample type. The TCR sequence derives from a woman between 65 and 79 years old with acute or convalescent COVID-19. What was sequenced was peripheral blood. The chain is encoded by TRBV7-2 joined to TRBJ1-2; no D gene is confidently identified. Read as DNA, the sequence is TGTGCCAGCAGCCCATTCGGCGGTAATAACTATGGCTACACCTTC. Protein translation: CASSPFGGNNYGYTF.